This T cell receptor (beta chain) was documented in a study of shared clonotypes between healthy human individuals. From CD4+ cells came CD45RA+ naive and CD45RA-negative memory subsets. This table comes from immunoSEQ multiplex PCR, and its TCRdb copy is limited to in-frame clones, with some not included. The sample yields approximately 2.4 million clones, around 95% seen once. In regard to this clone: The junction departs from the called germline gene at one end, perhaps through a read error.

Sequencing used naive CD4+ T cells sorted from blood. Stated subset: CD45RA+ positively selected. The clonotype was recovered from a man between 18 and 29 years old in good health.

CDR3 coding DNA: TGTGCCACAACTACAGGGAGGTCCTCCGAGCAGTACTTC. It specifies CATTTGRSSEQYF. V and J are TRBV2 and TRBJ2-7; the D gene could be TRBD1 or TRBD2 (6 bases each). CDR1 is SNHLY, CDR2 FYNNEI, per germline. This CDR3 contains 13 residues.